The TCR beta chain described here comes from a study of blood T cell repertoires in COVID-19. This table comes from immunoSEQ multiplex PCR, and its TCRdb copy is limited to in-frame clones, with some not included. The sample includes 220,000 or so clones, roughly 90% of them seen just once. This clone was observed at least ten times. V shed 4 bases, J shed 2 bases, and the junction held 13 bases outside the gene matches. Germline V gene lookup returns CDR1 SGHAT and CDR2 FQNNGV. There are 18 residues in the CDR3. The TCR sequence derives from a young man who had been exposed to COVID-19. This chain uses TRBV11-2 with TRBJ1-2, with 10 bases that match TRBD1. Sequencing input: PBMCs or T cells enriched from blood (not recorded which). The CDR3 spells CASSSPLDRGGRNYGYTF. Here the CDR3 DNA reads TGTGCCAGCAGCTCCCCGCTGGACAGGGGGGGAAGAAACTATGGCTACACCTTC.